A selection of T cell receptor beta chains follows, all from one sample in a study of naive and memory T cell subsets. TCRdb reprocessed the UMI-ligation and nested PCR reads via MiXCR and lists one record per CDR3 protein. Of over 130,000 distinct CDR3 sequences listed, approximately 21% are singletons. Sequenced sample: naive CD8+ T cells from blood. The receptors here all came from a human donor in good health. CDR3s include the opening cysteine and the closing phenylalanine or tryptophan. Fields, in order: CDR3 DNA, CDR3 protein, V gene, J gene, D gene, CDR3 length, clone size. D genes are given only for firm matches. For some rows the clone size is stated as once, few or many, or as a class when expanded; others skip it.

DNA: TGTGCCAGCAGTTTGTTGGGGTTCGTCTCCTACGAGCAGTACTTC
CDR3: CASSLLGFVSYEQYF
V: TRBV28
J: TRBJ2-7
D: -
length: 15
size: few

DNA: TGCGCCAGCAGCCAACGCCTTACGGACAGACCTTCCTACGAGCAGTACTTC
CDR3: CASSQRLTDRPSYEQYF
V: TRBV4-1
J: TRBJ2-7
D: -
length: 17
size: -

DNA: TGTGCCAGCAGCTTGTCTCAGGGTAGGGTCTACGAGCAGTACTTC
CDR3: CASSLSQGRVYEQYF
V: TRBV5-5
J: TRBJ2-7
D: -
length: 15
size: many

DNA: TGCGCCAGCAGCTTCGTCCCGCCGTCGGGGAATCTACAAGAGACCCAGTACTTC
CDR3: CASSFVPPSGNLQETQYF
V: TRBV5-1
J: TRBJ2-5
D: -
length: 18
size: -

DNA: TGCAGCGTTGAATTAGAGGGTAAAAACATTCAGTACTTC
CDR3: CSVELEGKNIQYF
V: TRBV29-1
J: TRBJ2-4
D: -
length: 13
size: -

DNA: TGCAGCGCCTTAGGACAGTTCTCTGGAAACACCATATATTTT
CDR3: CSALGQFSGNTIYF
V: TRBV29-1
J: TRBJ1-3
D: -
length: 14
size: -

DNA: TGCAGTGCTTTTAGCGGGAGTAACTACGAGCAGTACTTC
CDR3: CSAFSGSNYEQYF
V: TRBV20-1
J: TRBJ2-7
D: TRBD2
length: 13
size: -

DNA: TGTGCCAGCAGTTACCTCCTAGCCGGGGAGCTGTTTTTT
CDR3: CASSYLLAGELFF
V: TRBV6-2/TRBV6-3
J: TRBJ2-2
D: -
length: 13
size: -

DNA: TGTGCCAGCAGCTTGGGACGTCTTCTCCAGAATGAGCAGTTCTTC
CDR3: CASSLGRLLQNEQFF
V: TRBV7-6
J: TRBJ2-1
D: -
length: 15
size: -

DNA: TGCAGTGCCCTGGTACCCGGGACTAGTCAAGAGACCCAGTACTTC
CDR3: CSALVPGTSQETQYF
V: TRBV20-1
J: TRBJ2-5
D: TRBD2
length: 15
size: few

DNA: TGTGCCAGCAGTCCCTTCGACCCGGAACTAGAGACCCAGTACTTC
CDR3: CASSPFDPELETQYF
V: TRBV28
J: TRBJ2-5
D: -
length: 15
size: -

DNA: TGTGCCAGCAGCCAAGATGGAACGGGAGCCTACAATGAGCAGTTCTTC
CDR3: CASSQDGTGAYNEQFF
V: TRBV4-2
J: TRBJ2-1
D: -
length: 16
size: -

DNA: TGTGCCAGCAGCATGAGCTCCTACAATGAGCAGTTCTTC
CDR3: CASSMSSYNEQFF
V: TRBV27
J: TRBJ2-1
D: -
length: 13
size: -

DNA: TGTGCCAGCAGTTTAAGCGGGAACACAGATACGCAGTATTTT
CDR3: CASSLSGNTDTQYF
V: TRBV28
J: TRBJ2-3
D: TRBD2
length: 14
size: -

DNA: TGTGCCAGCAGCGCCCCTCTTACCGGGGAGCTGTTTTTT
CDR3: CASSAPLTGELFF
V: TRBV9
J: TRBJ2-2
D: -
length: 13
size: few

DNA: TGTGCCAGCAGCGACGAGGGGACAGGGTTCCCAGATACGCAGTATTTT
CDR3: CASSDEGTGFPDTQYF
V: TRBV6-5
J: TRBJ2-3
D: TRBD1
length: 16
size: -

DNA: TGCAGTGCTGCCGGCGCGATAGCGGGAGATAGTCCCAGGGTCTACAATGAGCAGTTCTTC
CDR3: CSAAGAIAGDSPRVYNEQFF
V: TRBV20-1
J: TRBJ2-1
D: TRBD2
length: 20
size: -

DNA: TGTGCCAGCAGTGGCCGGGACAGCCGTAATGAAAAACTGTTTTTT
CDR3: CASSGRDSRNEKLFF
V: TRBV6-1
J: TRBJ1-4
D: TRBD1
length: 15
size: few

DNA: TGTGCCAGCAGGCCGGGACAGGGGTTTACAGATACGCAGTATTTT
CDR3: CASRPGQGFTDTQYF
V: TRBV12-3/TRBV12-4
J: TRBJ2-3
D: TRBD1
length: 15
size: few

DNA: TGCGCCAGCAGCCAATTTTCAGGGGTCTACGAGCAGTACTTC
CDR3: CASSQFSGVYEQYF
V: TRBV4-3
J: TRBJ2-7
D: -
length: 14
size: -

DNA: TGTGCCAGCAGTCAAGAAGCTTCGACTACTAACTATGGCTACACCTTC
CDR3: CASSQEASTTNYGYTF
V: TRBV7-8
J: TRBJ1-2
D: -
length: 16
size: few

DNA: TGTGCCAGCACCCCCCCCGGGACAGGGGGCCCCACTGAAGCTTTCTTT
CDR3: CASTPPGTGGPTEAFF
V: TRBV9
J: TRBJ1-1
D: TRBD1
length: 16
size: many

DNA: TGTGCCAGCACCTCATCCGGGACCTCCCCCTTCTTC
CDR3: CASTSSGTSPFF
V: TRBV28
J: TRBJ2-1
D: -
length: 12
size: few

DNA: TGTGCCAGCAGTTACCGACGGGTTTCTTACAATGAGCAGTTCTTC
CDR3: CASSYRRVSYNEQFF
V: TRBV6-5
J: TRBJ2-1
D: -
length: 15
size: few

DNA: TGTGCCTGGAGCCCCGGGACAGGGGGAGAGACCCAGTACTTC
CDR3: CAWSPGTGGETQYF
V: TRBV30
J: TRBJ2-5
D: TRBD1
length: 14
size: few

DNA: TGTGCCAGCAGCGGGGGACTAGCGGAGTACAATGAGCAGTTCTTC
CDR3: CASSGGLAEYNEQFF
V: TRBV9
J: TRBJ2-1
D: TRBD2
length: 15
size: few

DNA: TGTGCCAGCAAGAGGACGTCGGAGGGGGTGAGAGATGAGCAGTTCTTC
CDR3: CASKRTSEGVRDEQFF
V: TRBV28
J: TRBJ2-1
D: -
length: 16
size: -

DNA: TGTGCCAGCAGCTTAGTTTTTTACAATGAGCAGTTCTTC
CDR3: CASSLVFYNEQFF
V: TRBV13
J: TRBJ2-1
D: -
length: 13
size: once

DNA: TGTGCCACCTCTCCACAGGGAGGAAACGCGGCTTTCTTT
CDR3: CATSPQGGNAAFF
V: TRBV24-1
J: TRBJ1-1
D: -
length: 13
size: -

DNA: TGTGCCAGCAGCTTAACCCCGTTCGGGGGCACTGAAGCTTTCTTT
CDR3: CASSLTPFGGTEAFF
V: TRBV7-3
J: TRBJ1-1
D: -
length: 15
size: many

DNA: TGTGCCAGCAGTTTAGGTGGAAGCTCTGGAAACACCATATATTTT
CDR3: CASSLGGSSGNTIYF
V: TRBV27
J: TRBJ1-3
D: -
length: 15
size: -

DNA: TGTGCCAGCAGCGAGGACAGGGTGCCAGGCGATGAGCAGTTCTTC
CDR3: CASSEDRVPGDEQFF
V: TRBV5-5
J: TRBJ2-1
D: TRBD1
length: 15
size: -

DNA: TGCAGTGCTAGACAGGCGAGCACAGATACGCAGTATTTT
CDR3: CSARQASTDTQYF
V: TRBV20-1
J: TRBJ2-3
D: -
length: 13
size: few

DNA: TGTGCCAGCAGCATAGGAATGCCGGGACTAGCGGGAGACTACGAGCAGTACTTC
CDR3: CASSIGMPGLAGDYEQYF
V: TRBV7-2
J: TRBJ2-7
D: TRBD2
length: 18
size: few

DNA: TGTGCCAGCAGCTTAGCCGGGACATCTTACAATGAGCAGTTCTTC
CDR3: CASSLAGTSYNEQFF
V: TRBV7-9
J: TRBJ2-1
D: -
length: 15
size: many

DNA: TGTGCCAGCAGTTACGGACTTACCTATGGCTACACCTTC
CDR3: CASSYGLTYGYTF
V: TRBV6-2/TRBV6-3
J: TRBJ1-2
D: -
length: 13
size: -

DNA: TGTGCCTGGGGGACTAGCGGTCATGAGCAGTTCTTC
CDR3: CAWGTSGHEQFF
V: TRBV30
J: TRBJ2-1
D: TRBD2
length: 12
size: few

DNA: TGTGCCAGCCGGGGGGGCGATCAGCCCCAGCATTTT
CDR3: CASRGGDQPQHF
V: TRBV21-1
J: TRBJ1-5
D: -
length: 12
size: few

DNA: TGTGCCAGCAGGACAGGGGATAACAATGAGCAGTTCTTC
CDR3: CASRTGDNNEQFF
V: TRBV28
J: TRBJ2-1
D: TRBD1
length: 13
size: -

DNA: TGTGCCAGCAGCATAAGGACAGGGCTCTACGAGCAGTACTTC
CDR3: CASSIRTGLYEQYF
V: TRBV7-6
J: TRBJ2-7
D: TRBD1
length: 14
size: many

DNA: TGTGCCGCCGAAGGGGGGGATCGCTATGGCTACACCTTC
CDR3: CAAEGGDRYGYTF
V: TRBV19
J: TRBJ1-2
D: -
length: 13
size: -

DNA: TGTGCCAGCAGTTTGGTTTTGGGGGGCCTCTTCTACGAGCAGTACTTC
CDR3: CASSLVLGGLFYEQYF
V: TRBV12-3/TRBV12-4
J: TRBJ2-7
D: -
length: 16
size: -

DNA: TGTGCCAGCAGCTCGGACTCCGGAGCGGGGCCAAACAATGAGCAGTTCTTC
CDR3: CASSSDSGAGPNNEQFF
V: TRBV7-8
J: TRBJ2-1
D: TRBD2
length: 17
size: -

DNA: TGTGCCAGCAGCCAAACTAGCGGGAGGGCGAGCTCCTACAATGAGCAGTTCTTC
CDR3: CASSQTSGRASSYNEQFF
V: TRBV14
J: TRBJ2-1
D: TRBD2
length: 18
size: few

DNA: TGTGCCAGCAGCGTAGGACTAGCCCTCAATGAGCAGTTCTTC
CDR3: CASSVGLALNEQFF
V: TRBV9
J: TRBJ2-1
D: TRBD2
length: 14
size: few

DNA: TGCAGCGGGGAGGGACTTGAATTTTACAATGAGCAGTTCTTC
CDR3: CSGEGLEFYNEQFF
V: TRBV29-1
J: TRBJ2-1
D: TRBD2
length: 14
size: few

DNA: TGCGCCAGCAGCTTCCTCGGTGGACCTCCGTGGGACACCGGGGAGCTGTTTTTT
CDR3: CASSFLGGPPWDTGELFF
V: TRBV5-1
J: TRBJ2-2
D: -
length: 18
size: few

DNA: TGCGCCAGCAGCCAAGATCTACTAGCGGGATCCTACAATGAGCAGTTCTTC
CDR3: CASSQDLLAGSYNEQFF
V: TRBV4-1
J: TRBJ2-1
D: TRBD2
length: 17
size: few

DNA: TGTGCCAGCAGCCAAGATCCCCGCACTAGCGGCCCCCCGGATACGCAGTATTTT
CDR3: CASSQDPRTSGPPDTQYF
V: TRBV3-1
J: TRBJ2-3
D: TRBD2
length: 18
size: -

DNA: TGTGCCAGCAGCGCGAGCAATCAGCCCCAGCATTTT
CDR3: CASSASNQPQHF
V: TRBV7-9
J: TRBJ1-5
D: -
length: 12
size: few